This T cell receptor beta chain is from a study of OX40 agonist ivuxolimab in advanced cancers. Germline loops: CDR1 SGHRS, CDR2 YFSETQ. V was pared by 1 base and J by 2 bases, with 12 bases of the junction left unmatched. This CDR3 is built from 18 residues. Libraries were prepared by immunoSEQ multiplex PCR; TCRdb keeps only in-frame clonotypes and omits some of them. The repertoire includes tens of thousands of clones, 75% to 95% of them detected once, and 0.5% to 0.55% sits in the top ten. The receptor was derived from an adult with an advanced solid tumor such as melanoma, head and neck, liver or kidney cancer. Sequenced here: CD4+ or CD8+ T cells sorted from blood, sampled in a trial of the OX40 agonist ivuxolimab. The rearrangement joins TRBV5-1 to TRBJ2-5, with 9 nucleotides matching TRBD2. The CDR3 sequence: CASSLSARAGGPQETQYF. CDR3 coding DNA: TGCGCCAGCAGCTTGTCGGCTCGGGCGGGAGGGCCGCAAGAGACCCAGTACTTC.